This section outlines one TCR beta chain sequence together with its context. Its cognate antigen is unknown. This entry is derived from a study of monozygotic twins with inflammatory bowel disease. Study conclusions and caveats: Discrimination among different T cell subtypes was not achievable.

This CDR3 is 14 amino acids long. Germline CDR1 and CDR2: SGHTA and FQGNSA. After re-calling the 5' RACE reads, TCRdb lists one entry per CDR3 protein, DNA absent. The sample has 440,000 or so distinct CDR3 sequences; the top ten hold about 2.3%. The material sequenced was blood. V gene TRBV7-2 combines with J gene TRBJ1-5; TCRdb proposes TRBD1, but this gene call is untestable without DNA. The source of this sequence is a human donor with ulcerative colitis or Crohn's disease, or a healthy co-twin of an affected twin (not recorded which). The CDR3 region is CASSPNRGAQPQHF.